Below, one T cell receptor beta chain is given with its context. The target antigen is unknown. Sequencing used immunoSEQ multiplex PCR; TCRdb keeps in-frame clones, though not all of them. Here the sample spans roughly 450,000 clones, about 93% being singletons. The treatment is: about 20 received Ad26.COV2.S at low or high dose, single or two shots; 5 received placebo; per-sample allocation not given. Collection of samples fell on day 63 after the first vaccine or placebo injection. The entry originates in a study of Ad26.COV2.S vaccination and SARS-CoV-2 variants. Germline V CDR1 and CDR2: MDHEN, SYDVKM. The CDR3 loop spans 16 amino acids. J lost 6 bases, V lost 7 bases, and 16 bases had no gene match. Study-level points and caveats: Substantial breadth in spike-specific CD8+ and CD4+ T cell responses was reportedly seen after vaccination. Recipients of either vaccine or placebo displayed similar breadth of non-spike TCRs. Measurements of TCR breadth and depth may have given underestimates of the total T cell responses.

This sample comprised peripheral blood, obtained in a trial of Ad26.COV2.S vaccine versus placebo. The origin of this receptor is a person aged 18 to 65 who received the Ad26.COV2.S COVID-19 vaccine or a placebo. The chain carries TRBV28 and TRBJ2-7, with 9 bases that match TRBD2. CDR3 protein: CASNGLGGRAGFEQYF. The CDR3 coding sequence is TGTGCCAGCAATGGCCTTGGCGGGAGGGCGGGGTTCGAGCAGTACTTC.